The TCR beta chain described here comes from a study of blood T cell repertoires in COVID-19. CDR3 size: 16 residues. Germline V lookup: CDR1 SNHLY, CDR2 FYNNEI. Trimming removed 8 bases at V and 0 bases at J, with 14 bases between. Original processing methods: Researchers report that nucleated cell counts were estimated from reference gene primer amplification. Assay used: immunoSEQ multiplex PCR; TCRdb lists only in-frame clones, some missing. V and J calls and clone size follow that table, whereas D and trimming were derived from the DNA. Here the sample spans about 250,000 clones, around 90% being singletons. Participants' own reports of clinical history determined their cohort assignment. Within 2 weeks of study entry, exposed participants had contacted a PCR-confirmed or clinician-diagnosed COVID-19 case.

Source material: PBMCs or T cells enriched from blood (not recorded which). This receptor was taken from a woman aged 40 to 50 who had been exposed to COVID-19. The rearrangement links TRBV2 to TRBJ1-6; tentatively, D is TRBD1 (6 bases). CDR3 protein: CASSDSLSSYNSPLHF. The CDR3 DNA is TGTGCCAGCTCGGACAGCCTGAGCTCCTATAATTCACCCCTCCACTTT. The full variable domain, completed using reference TRBV2 and TRBJ1-6, is EPEVTQTPSHQVTQMGQEVILRCVPISNHLYFYWYRQILGQKVEFLVSFYNNEISEKSEIFDDQFSVERPDGSNFTLKIRSTKLEDSAMYFCASSDSLSSYNSPLHFGNGTRLTVT.